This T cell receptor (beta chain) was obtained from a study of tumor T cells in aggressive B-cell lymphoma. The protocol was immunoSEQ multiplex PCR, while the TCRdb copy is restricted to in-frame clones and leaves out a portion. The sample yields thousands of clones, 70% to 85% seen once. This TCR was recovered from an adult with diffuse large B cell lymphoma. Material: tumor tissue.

CDR3 DNA: TGTGCCAGCAGCCCCCGGACAGGGGCCGGGGAGCTGTTTTTT. Its translation is CASSPRTGAGELFF. The chain links TRBV7-8 to TRBJ2-2; 9 positions agree with TRBD1. J was trimmed by 6 bases and V by 5 bases; bases with no gene match: 4. CDR3 size: 14 residues. Germline V gene data show CDR1 as SGHVS and CDR2 as FQNEAQ.